Below, 11 T cell receptor beta chains from the same sample are listed, as sequenced in a study of cytomegalovirus exposure and HLA in healthy donors. TCRdb's table, derived via immunoSEQ multiplex PCR, lists solely in-frame clones and lacks some. This repertoire shows 35,000 to 40,000 clones, 90% to 95% found once; its top ten account for around 3.4%. Sequenced sample: PBMCs. The source of these receptors is a man between 18 and 35 years old in good health and CMV-seronegative.

This sequence joins TRBV5-1 and TRBJ2-3, with 8 nucleotides matching TRBD2. The germline V gene encodes CDR1 SGHRS and CDR2 YFSETQ. V lost 3 bases, J lost 2 bases, and 11 bases stayed unmatched. The CDR3 consists of 17 residues. The CDR3 DNA reads TGCGCCAGCAGCTCTCGAGGTAGCGGGATGAACACAGATACGCAGTATTTT. Its translation is CASSSRGSGMNTDTQYF.

J is TRBJ1-1 and V is TRBV13; maybe TRBD1 (6 bases). The CDR3 extends over 17 amino acids. Germline values: CDR1 PRHDT, CDR2 FYEKMQ (reference sequence). V gave up 2 bases and J gave up 0 bases, with 16 bases separating them. The DNA of the CDR3 is TGTGCCAGCAGCTTAAGGGGGGGCCTTACGATGAACACTGAAGCTTTCTTT. This codes for CASSLRGGLTMNTEAFF.

The chain links TRBV7-6 to TRBJ2-1; 7 bases fit TRBD1. This CDR3 is built from 15 residues. J was trimmed by 4 bases and V by 4 bases; bases with no gene match: 7. The germline V gene encodes CDR1 SGHVS and CDR2 FNYEAQ. In DNA, the CDR3 is TGTGCCAGCAGCTCAACCGGGACAGAGTACAATGAGCAGTTCTTC. Encoded protein: CASSSTGTEYNEQFF.

CDR3 protein: CASSIPASPVNEQFF. CDR3 DNA sequence: TGTGCCAGTAGTATACCAGCGTCTCCCGTGAATGAGCAGTTCTTC. The rearrangement links TRBV19 to TRBJ2-1; D is unclear. CDR3 size: 15 residues. Trimming took 2 bases from V and 7 from J, leaving 15 bases between them. Germline CDR1 and CDR2: LNHDA and SQIVND (reference sequence).

J is TRBJ2-7 and V is TRBV11-3; TRBD2 might be the D (5 bases). Germline V gene lookup returns CDR1 SGHNT and CDR2 YENEEA. This CDR3 comprises 10 residues. CDR3 DNA sequence: TGTGCTCCAGCGGTTGACGAGCAGTACTTC. Translated, it gives CAPAVDEQYF. Drawing the rest from reference TRBV11-3 and TRBJ2-7, the complete variable domain is EAGVVQSPRYKIIEKKQPVAFWCNPISGHNTLYWYLQNLGQGPELLIRYENEEAVDDSQLPKDRFSAERLKGVDSTLKIQPAELGDSAVYLCAPAVDEQYFGPGTRLTVT.

The chain links TRBV19 to TRBJ1-5; TRBD1 might be the D (6 bases). Looked up from germline, CDR1 is LNHDA and CDR2 is SQIVND (reference sequence). This CDR3 region has 15 residues. The germline V and J ends were trimmed by 2 bases and 0 bases, with 8 bases remaining between them. CDR3 amino acids: CASSILDSSNQPQHF. CDR3 nucleotide sequence: TGTGCCAGTAGTATATTGGACAGTAGCAATCAGCCCCAGCATTTT.

The chain carries TRBV6-5 and TRBJ2-2; 9 positions agree with TRBD1. Germline trimming cut 2 bases from V and 1 base from J; bases unmatched to any gene: 2. Germline V lookup: CDR1 MNHEY, CDR2 SVGAGI. The CDR3 totals 16 residues. The CDR3 region is CASSYPGQGNTGELFF. In DNA, the CDR3 is TGTGCCAGCAGTTACCCGGGACAGGGGAACACCGGGGAGCTGTTTTTT.

The gene calls are TRBV19 and TRBJ2-3; 8 bases match TRBD2. The CDR3 runs to 14 residues. Trimming at V came to 8 bases and at J to 5 bases, leaving 9 bases not matched to a gene. Looked up from germline, CDR1 is LNHDA and CDR2 is SQIVND (reference sequence). In nucleotides, the CDR3 is TGTGCCAGTGCCTCCGGGGGGGGTAGAGATACGCAGTATTTT. Amino acid sequence: CASASGGGRDTQYF.

V usage is TRBV18 and J usage is TRBJ2-3; D is perhaps TRBD1 (6 bases). The CDR3 spans 16 residues. The V end was cut by 2 bases, the J end by 3 bases, with 15 bases between. The germline V gene has CDR1 KGHSH and CDR2 LQKENI. The DNA of the CDR3 is TGTGCCAGCTCACCAAGAGGCAGGGGAAGGACAGATACGCAGTATTTT. It specifies CASSPRGRGRTDTQYF.

The CDR3 spells CASSPKDRVYTEAFF. CDR3 sequence (DNA): TGTGCCAGCTCACCAAAGGACAGGGTATACACTGAAGCTTTCTTT. The V and J genes are TRBV18 and TRBJ1-1; 8 bases fit TRBD1. Germline CDR1 reads KGHSH; CDR2 reads LQKENI. J lost 3 bases, V lost 2 bases, and 5 bases had no gene match. The length of the CDR3 is 15 residues. Full variable domain (remainder filled in from reference TRBV18 and TRBJ1-1): NAGVMQNPRHLVRRRGQEARLRCSPMKGHSHVYWYRQLPEEGLKFMVYLQKENIIDESGMPKERFSAEFPKEGPSILRIQQVVRGDSAAYFCASSPKDRVYTEAFFGQGTRLTVV.

V gene TRBV7-6 combines with J gene TRBJ1-1; no clear D. The CDR3 is 15 amino acids. V lost 1 base and J 4 bases, leaving 13 bases between the germline ends. CDR1 SGHVS and CDR2 FNYEAQ come from the germline V gene. CDR3 amino acids: CASSLELSALTEAFF. CDR3 nucleotides: TGTGCCAGCAGCTTAGAACTATCGGCACTCACTGAAGCTTTCTTT.